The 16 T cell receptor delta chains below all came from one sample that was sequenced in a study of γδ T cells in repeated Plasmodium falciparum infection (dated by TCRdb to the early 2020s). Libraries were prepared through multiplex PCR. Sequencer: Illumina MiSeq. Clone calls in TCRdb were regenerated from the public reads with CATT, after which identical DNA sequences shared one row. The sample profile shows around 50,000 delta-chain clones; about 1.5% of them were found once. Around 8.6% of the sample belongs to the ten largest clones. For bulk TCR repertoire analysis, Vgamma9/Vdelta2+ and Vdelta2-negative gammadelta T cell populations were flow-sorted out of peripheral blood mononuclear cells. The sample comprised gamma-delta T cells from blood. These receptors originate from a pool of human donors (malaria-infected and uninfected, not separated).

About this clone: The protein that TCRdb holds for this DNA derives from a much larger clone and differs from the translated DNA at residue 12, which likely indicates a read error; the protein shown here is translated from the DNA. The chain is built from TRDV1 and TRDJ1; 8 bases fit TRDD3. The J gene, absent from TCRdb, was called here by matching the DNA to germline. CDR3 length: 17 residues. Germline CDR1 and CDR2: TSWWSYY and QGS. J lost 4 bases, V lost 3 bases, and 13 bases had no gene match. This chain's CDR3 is CALGEPTVGDDIDKLIF. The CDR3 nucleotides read TGTGCTCTTGGGGAGCCTACGGTGGGGGATGACATCGATAAACTCATCTTT.

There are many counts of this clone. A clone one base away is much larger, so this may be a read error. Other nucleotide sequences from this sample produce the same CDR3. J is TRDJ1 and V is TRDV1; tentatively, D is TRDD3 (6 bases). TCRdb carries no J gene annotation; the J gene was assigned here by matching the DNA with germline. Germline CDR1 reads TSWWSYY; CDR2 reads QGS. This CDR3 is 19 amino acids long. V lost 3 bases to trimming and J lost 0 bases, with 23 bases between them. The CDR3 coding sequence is TGTGCTCTTGGGGACCCCTCCCGGATACCTCTACCGTACACCGATAAACTCATCTTT. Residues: CALGDPSRIPLPYTDKLIF.

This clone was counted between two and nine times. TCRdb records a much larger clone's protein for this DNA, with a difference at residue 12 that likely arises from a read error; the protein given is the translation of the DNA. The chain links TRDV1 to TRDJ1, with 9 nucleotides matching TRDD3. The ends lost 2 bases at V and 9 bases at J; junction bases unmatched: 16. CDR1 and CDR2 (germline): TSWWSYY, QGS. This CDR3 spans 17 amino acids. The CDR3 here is CALGEVYWGTSLDELIF. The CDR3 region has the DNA TGTGCTCTTGGGGAAGTCTACTGGGGGACTTCCTTGGATGAACTCATCTTT.

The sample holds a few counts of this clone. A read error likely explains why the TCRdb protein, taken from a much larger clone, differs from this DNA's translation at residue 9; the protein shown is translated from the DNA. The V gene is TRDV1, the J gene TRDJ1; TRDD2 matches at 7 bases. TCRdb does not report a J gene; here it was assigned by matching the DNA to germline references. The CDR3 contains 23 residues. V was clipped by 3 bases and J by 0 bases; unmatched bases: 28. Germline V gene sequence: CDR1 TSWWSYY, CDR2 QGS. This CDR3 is CALGDRPSSYVLVSLLYTDKLIF. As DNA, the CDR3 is TGTGCTCTTGGGGACCGGCCTTCCTCCTACGTACTAGTTTCCTTACTGTACACCGATAAACTCATCTTT.

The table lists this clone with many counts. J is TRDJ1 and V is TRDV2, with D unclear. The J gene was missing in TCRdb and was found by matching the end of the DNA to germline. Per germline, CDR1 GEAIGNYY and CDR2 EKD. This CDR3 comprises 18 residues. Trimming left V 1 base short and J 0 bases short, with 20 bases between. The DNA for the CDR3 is TGTGCCTGTGACACGGTGGATTCTTCTACGCGTTACACCGATAAACTCATCTTT. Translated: CACDTVDSSTRYTDKLIF.

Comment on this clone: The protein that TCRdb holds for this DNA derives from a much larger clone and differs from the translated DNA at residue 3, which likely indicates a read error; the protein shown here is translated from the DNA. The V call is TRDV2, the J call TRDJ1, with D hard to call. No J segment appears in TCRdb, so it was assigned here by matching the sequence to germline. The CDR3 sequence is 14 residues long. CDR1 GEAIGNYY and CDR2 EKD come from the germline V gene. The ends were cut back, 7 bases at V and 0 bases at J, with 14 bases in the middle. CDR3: CAWDSLLNTDKLIF. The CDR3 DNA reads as TGTGCCTGGGACTCCTTACTTAACACCGATAAACTCATCTTT.

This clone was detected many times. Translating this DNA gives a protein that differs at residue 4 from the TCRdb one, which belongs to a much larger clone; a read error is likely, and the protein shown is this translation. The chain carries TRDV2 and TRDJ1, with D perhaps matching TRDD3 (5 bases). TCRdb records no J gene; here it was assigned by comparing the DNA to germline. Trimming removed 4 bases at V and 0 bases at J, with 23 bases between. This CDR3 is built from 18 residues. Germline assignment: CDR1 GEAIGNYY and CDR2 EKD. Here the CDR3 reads CACETSTTWAPYTDKLIF. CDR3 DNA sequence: TGTGCCTGTGAGACATCTACGACCTGGGCCCCGTACACCGATAAACTCATCTTT.

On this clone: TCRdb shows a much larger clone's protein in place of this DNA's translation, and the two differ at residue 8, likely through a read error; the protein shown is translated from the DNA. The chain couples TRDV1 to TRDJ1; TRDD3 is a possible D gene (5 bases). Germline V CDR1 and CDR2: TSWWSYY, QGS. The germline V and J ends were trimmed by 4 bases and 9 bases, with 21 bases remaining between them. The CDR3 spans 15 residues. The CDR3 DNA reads TGTGCTCTTGGGGTCTTGGGGTGCCTGTGGGGACAACTCATCTTT. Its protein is CALGVLGCLWGQLIF.

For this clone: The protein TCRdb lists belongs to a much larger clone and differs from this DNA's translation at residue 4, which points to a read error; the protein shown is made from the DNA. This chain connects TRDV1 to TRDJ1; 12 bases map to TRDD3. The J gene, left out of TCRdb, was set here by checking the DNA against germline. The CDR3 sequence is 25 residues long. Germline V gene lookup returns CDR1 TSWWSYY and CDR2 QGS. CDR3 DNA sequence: TGTGCTCTTAGGGAAAAGGCCTTCCTACACCTTCCGTACTGGGGGATACTCGCACGCACCGATAAACTCATCTTT. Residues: CALREKAFLHLPYWGILARTDKLIF.

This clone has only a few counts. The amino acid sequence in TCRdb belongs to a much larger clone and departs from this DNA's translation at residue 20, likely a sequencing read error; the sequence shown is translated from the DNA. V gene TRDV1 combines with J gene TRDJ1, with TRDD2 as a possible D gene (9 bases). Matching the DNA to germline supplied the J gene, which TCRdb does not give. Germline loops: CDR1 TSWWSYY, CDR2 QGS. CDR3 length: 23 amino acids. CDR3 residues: CALGEPAFLRQLGGTYYTDRLIF. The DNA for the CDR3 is TGTGCTCTTGGGGAACCCGCCTTCCTACGCCAACTGGGGGGGACATACTACACCGATAGACTCATCTTT.

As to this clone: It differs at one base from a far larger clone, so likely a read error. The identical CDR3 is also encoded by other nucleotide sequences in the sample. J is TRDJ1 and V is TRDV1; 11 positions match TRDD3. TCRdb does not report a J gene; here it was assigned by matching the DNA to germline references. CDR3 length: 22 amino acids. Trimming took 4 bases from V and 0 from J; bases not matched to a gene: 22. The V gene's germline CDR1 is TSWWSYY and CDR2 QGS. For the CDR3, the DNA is TGTGCTCTTGGGGTGCCGTTGGTAATTGGGGGATACGGGACCTCGTACACCGATAAACTCATCTTT. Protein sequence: CALGVPLVIGGYGTSYTDKLIF.

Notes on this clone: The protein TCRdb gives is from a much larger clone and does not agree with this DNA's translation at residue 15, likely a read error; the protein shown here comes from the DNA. The DNA of the CDR3 is TGTGCTCTTGGGGACCCATTCCCCGTACTGGGGGAAGTGACAGAACAACTCTTCTTT. This sequence encodes CALGDPFPVLGEVTEQLFF. The V call is TRDV1, the J call TRDJ2, with 9 bases aligning to TRDD3. The length of the CDR3 is 19 residues. From germline, CDR1 is TSWWSYY and CDR2 QGS.

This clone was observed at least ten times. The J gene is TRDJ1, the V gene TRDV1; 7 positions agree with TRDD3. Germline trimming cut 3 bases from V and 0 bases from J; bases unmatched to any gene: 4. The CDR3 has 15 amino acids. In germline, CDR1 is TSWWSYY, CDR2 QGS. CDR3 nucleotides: TGTGCTCTTGGGGATCGGGGGGATTACACCGATAAACTCATCTTT. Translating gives CALGDRGDYTDKLIF.

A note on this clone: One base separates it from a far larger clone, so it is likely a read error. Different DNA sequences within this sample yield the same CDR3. The CDR3 sequence: CALGGPSSPVLWRFLYTDKLIF. In DNA form, the CDR3 reads TGTGCTCTTGGGGGTCCTTCCTCCCCAGTTCTTTGGCGTTTCTTGTACACCGACAAACTCATCTTT. The V gene is TRDV1, the J gene TRDJ1; TRDD2 aligns across 7 bases. No J gene is reported in TCRdb; it was inferred here by comparing the DNA with germline. Germline values: CDR1 TSWWSYY, CDR2 QGS. This CDR3 is 22 amino acids long.

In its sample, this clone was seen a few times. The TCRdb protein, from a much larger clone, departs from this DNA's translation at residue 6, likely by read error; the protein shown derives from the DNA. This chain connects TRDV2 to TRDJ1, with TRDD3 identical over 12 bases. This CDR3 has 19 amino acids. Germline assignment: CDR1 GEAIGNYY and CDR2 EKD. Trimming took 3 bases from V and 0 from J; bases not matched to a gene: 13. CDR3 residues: CACDRSTGGYLQYTDKLIF. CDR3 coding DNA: TGTGCCTGTGACCGATCAACTGGGGGATACTTGCAGTACACCGATAAACTCATCTTT.

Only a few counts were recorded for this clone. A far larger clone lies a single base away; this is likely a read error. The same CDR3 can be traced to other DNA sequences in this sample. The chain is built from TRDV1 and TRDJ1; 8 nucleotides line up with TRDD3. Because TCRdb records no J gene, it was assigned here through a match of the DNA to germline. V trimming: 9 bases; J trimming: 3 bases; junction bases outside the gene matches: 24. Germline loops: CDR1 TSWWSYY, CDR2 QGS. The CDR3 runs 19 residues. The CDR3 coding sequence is TGTGCTCTCCGGGCCGTCCGATCCGTACTGGGGGTAGGCCCCGATAAACTCATCTTT. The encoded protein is CALRAVRSVLGVGPDKLIF.